The 31 T cell receptor beta chains in this list originate from one sample, sequenced in a study of somatic mutations in cytotoxic T cells in rheumatoid arthritis. The table came from immunoSEQ multiplex PCR; TCRdb's copy has only in-frame clones and leaves some out. Among around 2,500 clones listed, around four fifths were seen once. The sample was CD8+ T cells sorted from blood. All receptors come from a woman aged 70-85 years with rheumatoid arthritis.

The chain joins TRBV4-3 to TRBJ1-6; 7 bases are shared with TRBD1. CDR3 length: 21 residues. Trimming took 0 bases from V and 11 from J; bases not matched to a gene: 25. CDR1 is LGHNA and CDR2 is YSLEER in the germline V gene. The chain's CDR3 is CASSQDILRGETGLFNAPLHF. Written as DNA, the CDR3 is TGCGCCAGCAGCCAAGATATCCTTCGAGGGGAGACAGGGTTATTTAACGCACCCCTCCACTTT.

A few counts support this clone. V and J are TRBV11-2 and TRBJ2-1, with 8 bases aligning to TRBD1. The CDR3 has 15 residues. V shed 2 bases and J 6 bases; nucleotides not matched to a gene: 6. Germline CDR1 is SGHAT and CDR2 is FQNNGV. CDR3 sequence: CASSLSQGAVNEQFF. The CDR3 nucleotides read TGTGCCAGCAGCTTATCCCAGGGGGCGGTCAATGAGCAGTTCTTC.

This clone has a single count. At one end the junction does not follow the germline gene, possibly because of a read error. The chain employs TRBV28 and TRBJ1-1, with D perhaps matching TRBD1 (6 bases). The CDR3 is 14 residues long. Germline-derived CDR1 and CDR2 are MDHEN and SYDVKM. CDR3 region: CASRPADRNAEAFF. CDR3 nucleotides: TGTGCCAGCAGACCTGCCGACAGGAACGCTGAAGCTTTCTTT.

V and J are TRBV7-2 and TRBJ1-2, with D unresolved. CDR3 length equals 15 residues. Deletions cut 1 base from V and 4 bases from J, with 13 bases between. Germline CDR1 reads SGHTA; CDR2 reads FQGNSA. The CDR3 spells CASSLDVGGSYGYTF. The CDR3, as DNA: TGTGCCAGCAGCTTAGACGTGGGCGGGAGCTATGGCTACACCTTC. The entire variable domain, with the rest obtained from reference TRBV7-2 and TRBJ1-2, is as follows: GAGVSQSPSNKVTEKGKDVELRCDPISGHTALYWYRQSLGQGLEFLIYFQGNSAPDKSGLPSDRFSAERTGGSVSTLTIQRTQQEDSAVYLCASSLDVGGSYGYTFGSGTRLTVV.

V and J are TRBV7-9 and TRBJ2-7; TRBD2 might be the D (6 bases). From germline, CDR1 is SEHNR and CDR2 FQNEAQ (reference sequence). The CDR3 sequence is 14 residues long. The ends were cut back, 0 bases at V and 6 bases at J, with 12 bases in the middle. CDR3 region: CASSLAIGGSEQYF. CDR3 coding DNA: TGTGCCAGCAGCTTAGCGATCGGGGGTTCCGAGCAGTACTTC.

This chain uses TRBV29-1 with TRBJ1-3; the D is unclear. The CDR3 extends over 14 amino acids. Trimming left V 0 bases short and J 0 bases short, with 6 bases between. Germline CDR1 reads SQVTM; CDR2 reads ANQGSEA. In DNA, the CDR3 is TGCAGCGTTGAAGAAGACACCTCTGGAAACACCATATATTTT. It translates to CSVEEDTSGNTIYF.

The CDR3 here is CASSLGGRVEQFF. CDR3 nucleotides: TGCGCCAGCAGCTTGGGAGGGAGGGTTGAGCAGTTCTTC. The J gene is TRBJ2-1, the V gene TRBV5-1; 7 bases fit TRBD2. Germline CDR1 is SGHRS and CDR2 is YFSETQ. The junction had 3 bases not matched to a gene; V was cut back by 0 bases and J by 9 bases. This CDR3 comprises 13 residues.

The gene calls are TRBV5-1 and TRBJ1-1; D unresolved. This CDR3 comprises 13 residues. Germline CDR1 SGHRS, CDR2 YFSETQ. The V gene lost 7 bases and the J gene lost 1 base, with 11 bases spanning the gap. CDR3 coding DNA: TGCGCCAGCCAAGATGGGAGGAACACTGAAGCTTTCTTT. Translating gives CASQDGRNTEAFF.

The chain combines TRBV27 with TRBJ1-5; weak D call: TRBD1 (6 bases). The CDR3 loop spans 16 amino acids. V was cut by 2 bases and J by 2 bases, with 13 bases left in between. CDR1 MNHEY and CDR2 SMNVEV come from the germline V gene (reference sequence). This chain's CDR3 is CASSLGGGTRNQPQHF. The CDR3 DNA follows: TGTGCCAGCAGTTTAGGGGGGGGCACCCGCAATCAGCCCCAGCATTTT.

The J gene is TRBJ2-7, the V gene TRBV7-9; 16 bases align to TRBD2. J lost 7 bases, V lost 4 bases, and 16 bases had no gene match. CDR1 is SEHNR and CDR2 is FQNEAQ in the germline V gene (reference sequence). The CDR3 runs to 19 residues. CDR3 bases: TGTGCCAGCAGCTCAGCCCGGGGGACTAGCGGGAGGGTGCCTCTGGAGCAGTACTTC. This codes for CASSSARGTSGRVPLEQYF.

The chain carries TRBV11-3 and TRBJ2-5; D perhaps matches TRBD2 (5 bases). The J call is in doubt because the DNA end fits TRBJ2-7 better. Germline V gene lookup returns CDR1 SGHNT and CDR2 YENEEA. The CDR3 runs 14 residues. CDR3 in DNA: TGTGCCAGCAGCCCTAGGACTGTCCTAAACGAGCAGTACTTC. Translating gives CASSPRTVLNEQYF.

The V and J genes are TRBV6-6 and TRBJ1-2; a weak D match, TRBD1 (5 bases). CDR3 length: 14 amino acids. V lost 0 bases and J lost 4, with 9 bases in between. In germline, CDR1 is MNHNY, CDR2 SVGAGI (reference sequence). The CDR3 reads CASSYSTGGYGYTF. CDR3 bases: TGTGCCAGCAGTTACTCGACGGGGGGCTATGGCTACACCTTC.

V and J are TRBV7-2 and TRBJ1-5; no clear D. In germline, CDR1 is SGHTA, CDR2 FQGNSA. The CDR3 spans 14 residues. The ends were cut back, 4 bases at V and 6 bases at J, with 13 bases in the middle. For the CDR3, the DNA is TGTGCCAGCAGCTCTAGAGATTTTGGTCAGCCCCAGCATTTT. Translation: CASSSRDFGQPQHF.

This clone is a singleton in its sample. This rearrangement joins TRBV5-4 to TRBJ2-5, with D possibly being TRBD2 (5 bases). Trimming removed 2 bases at V and 5 bases at J, with 13 bases between. The V gene's germline CDR1 is SGHNT and CDR2 YYREEE (reference sequence). This CDR3 has 14 amino acids. CDR3 DNA: TGTGCCAGCAGCTTAGCGGCGTGGGGTGAGACCCAGTACTTC. Amino acid sequence: CASSLAAWGETQYF.

The chain has TRBV19 and TRBJ2-3; 8 bases align to TRBD2. J gave up 3 bases and V 5 bases, and 4 bases lay outside the gene matches. Per germline, CDR1 LNHDA and CDR2 SQIVND (reference sequence). The CDR3 runs 14 residues. The CDR3 DNA is TGTGCCAGTAGTGCCGGGAGGGAGACAGATACGCAGTATTTT. As protein: CASSAGRETDTQYF.

The chain joins TRBV5-6 to TRBJ2-5; 8 bases are a match to TRBD1. The CDR3 spans 16 residues. J was trimmed by 5 bases and V by 3 bases; bases with no gene match: 12. The V gene's germline CDR1 is SGHDT and CDR2 YYEEEE. In DNA, the CDR3 is TGTGCCAGCAGCTCGGAGGACAGGGACCTGGGCGAGACCCAGTACTTC. Translating it yields CASSSEDRDLGETQYF.

The chain combines TRBV28 with TRBJ2-7; tentatively, D is TRBD2 (6 bases). Between the trimmed V and J ends, which lost 4 bases and 4 bases, there was a span of 8 bases. Germline V gives CDR1 MDHEN, CDR2 SYDVKM. This CDR3 is built from 12 residues. CDR3 in DNA: TGTGCCAGCAGTTCGACTAGGTACGAGCAGTACTTC. Translation: CASSSTRYEQYF.

The chain links TRBV9 to TRBJ1-1; D is unresolved. CDR1 is SGDLS and CDR2 is YYNGEE in the germline V gene. The CDR3 sequence is 15 residues long. V lost 3 bases, J lost 2 bases, and 14 bases lay in between. The CDR3 DNA reads TGTGCCAGCAGCGGCCCCGGGGTCCCAAACACTGAAGCTTTCTTT. It yields the protein CASSGPGVPNTEAFF.

The chain joins TRBV4-1 to TRBJ2-7; 12 bases line up with TRBD1. Germline CDR1 and CDR2: MGHRA and YSYEKL. With V trimmed by 4 bases and J by 6 bases, 10 bases remained unmatched. This CDR3 has 16 residues. CDR3: CASSLLIPGQGAEQYF. In DNA, the CDR3 is TGCGCCAGCAGCCTTTTGATCCCGGGACAGGGGGCCGAGCAGTACTTC.

This clone was seen only a few times. The chain is built from TRBV5-1 and TRBJ2-4, with TRBD1 matching over 7 bases. Germline V gene sequence: CDR1 SGHRS, CDR2 YFSETQ. The CDR3 has 15 amino acids. V lost 4 bases and J lost 7; bases outside the gene matches: 11. CDR3 DNA: TGCGCCAGCAGCGTCAATCAAGGGGGCCTCAACATTCAGTACTTC. Its translation: CASSVNQGGLNIQYF.

This chain uses TRBV29-1 with TRBJ2-2; TRBD2 agrees at 11 bases. Looked up from germline, CDR1 is SQVTM and CDR2 is ANQGSEA. The CDR3 is 15 amino acids. The V gene end was trimmed by 3 bases and the J gene end by 0 bases; junction bases not matched to a gene: 0. CDR3 DNA sequence: TGCAGCGTTGAGGGACTAGCGGCGAACACCGGGGAGCTGTTTTTT. Encoded protein: CSVEGLAANTGELFF.

This chain joins TRBV9 and TRBJ2-3; 7 bases line up with TRBD2. The V and J ends lost 3 bases and 3 bases, in that order; junction bases with no gene match: 7. Germline V CDR1 and CDR2: SGDLS, YYNGEE. CDR3 length: 15 amino acids. CDR3 DNA: TGTGCCAGCAGCGCTGACGGGACTACTACAGATACGCAGTATTTT. It yields the protein CASSADGTTTDTQYF.

This clone was picked up a small number of times. The chain combines TRBV7-2 with TRBJ2-7, with D maybe TRBD1 (5 bases). This CDR3 spans 15 amino acids. V was shortened by 2 bases and J by 4 bases, with 15 bases between the two germline ends. Germline V gene data show CDR1 as SGHTA and CDR2 as FQGNSA. CDR3 sequence reads: CASSLYSTAGYEQYF. The CDR3 DNA reads as TGTGCCAGCAGCTTATATAGTACCGCAGGGTACGAGCAGTACTTC.

The CDR3 sequence is CSVVPTGEEESSYNEQFF. The CDR3 DNA follows: TGCAGCGTCGTTCCGACAGGGGAAGAAGAAAGCTCCTACAATGAGCAGTTCTTC. V usage is TRBV29-1 and J usage is TRBJ2-1, with 8 bases matching TRBD1. Germline trimming cut 6 bases from V and 0 bases from J; bases unmatched to any gene: 16. Germline CDR1 reads SQVTM; CDR2 reads ANQGSEA. The CDR3 consists of 18 residues.

The sample holds one count of this clone. The chain employs TRBV9 and TRBJ1-2; 7 bases map to TRBD1. J gave up 4 bases and V 0 bases, and 3 bases lay outside the gene matches. The CDR3 consists of 14 residues. Looked up from germline, CDR1 is SGDLS and CDR2 is YYNGEE. CDR3 residues: CASSVDSGGYGYTF. CDR3 nucleotide sequence: TGTGCCAGCAGCGTAGATTCAGGGGGCTATGGCTACACCTTC.

The rearrangement links TRBV7-9 to TRBJ2-5; TRBD2 agrees at 9 bases. The V and J ends lost 7 bases and 0 bases, in that order; junction bases with no gene match: 6. The CDR3 is 15 residues long. Germline V CDR1 and CDR2: SEHNR, FQNEAQ (reference sequence). CDR3 in amino acids: CASKKPSGNQETQYF. The CDR3 nucleotides read TGTGCCAGCAAAAAGCCTAGCGGGAACCAAGAGACCCAGTACTTC.

This sequence joins TRBV10-2 and TRBJ2-5; perhaps TRBD1 as D (5 bases). Germline assignment: CDR1 WSHSY and CDR2 SAAADI. V lost 6 bases and J lost 5, with 22 bases in between. The CDR3 length is 16 residues. The chain's CDR3 is CASSPVKGISKETQYF. The CDR3 region has the DNA TGCGCCAGCAGCCCGGTAAAGGGGATTTCAAAGGAGACCCAGTACTTC.

The chain couples TRBV27 to TRBJ1-5, with 8 bases matching TRBD1. The CDR3 has 13 residues. Germline-derived CDR1 and CDR2 are MNHEY and SMNVEV (reference sequence). The ends lost 6 bases at V and 5 bases at J; junction bases unmatched: 3. The CDR3 nucleotides are TGTGCCAGCAGCCGGACAGGGTATCAGCCCCAGCATTTT. This codes for CASSRTGYQPQHF.

In this sample, this clone turned up a few times. The chain joins TRBV7-2 to TRBJ2-3; D uncertain. The CDR3 totals 14 residues. Germline values: CDR1 SGHTA, CDR2 FQGNSA. Trimming shortened V by 1 base and J by 2 bases, and 7 bases separated the two germline ends. CDR3 nucleotides: TGTGCCAGCAGCTTAGACGCCTACACAGATACGCAGTATTTT. Amino acids: CASSLDAYTDTQYF.

V usage is TRBV21-1 and J usage is TRBJ1-1; the DNA was not used to check the table's D call, TRBD1. TRBV21-1 corresponds to a pseudogene. This CDR3 is built from 14 residues. CDR3 nucleotides: TGTGCCAGCAGCAAAGGACTCAGGGGTCCCCTCGCTTTCTTT. This translates into CASSKGLRGPLAFF.

V is TRBV29-1 and J is TRBJ1-1, with D perhaps TRBD1 (5 bases). Trimming pared 5 bases from V and 5 bases from J, leaving 12 bases between. The CDR3 spans 12 residues. Germline-derived CDR1 and CDR2 are SQVTM and ANQGSEA. The DNA of the CDR3 is TGCAGCGTTTCCGACAGAGGAACTGAAGCTTTCTTT. Protein sequence: CSVSDRGTEAFF.